The table lists the clone carrying this TCR beta chain with a few counts. Antigen: not known. The CDR3 is 13 amino acids. Per germline, CDR1 SGHRS and CDR2 YFSETQ. Trimming removed 7 bases from V and 5 bases from J; junction bases left unmatched: 6. These data belong to a study of T cells after yellow fever vaccination. Findings and limits, study-wide: A small share of clonotypes appeared in both CD4 and CD8 compartments.

UMIs were added to TCR cDNA along with a universal primer site when it was made by 5'RACE template switching. TCRdb called the 5' RACE reads again in MiXCR, with one record for every CDR3 protein. The sample comprises 600,000 to 750,000 distinct CDR3 sequences, 9% to 15% of which are singletons, and about 16% rests with the top ten. The chain uses TRBV5-1 and TRBJ2-1; 7 bases are a match to TRBD2. The specimen comprised PBMCs, sampled on the day of the yellow fever booster vaccination. The receptor's source is a man aged 30-40 years who received the YFV17D yellow fever vaccine. In DNA form, the CDR3 reads TGCGCCAGCCGCCTAGCGGTCAACAATGAGCAGTTCTTC. This translates into CASRLAVNNEQFF.